This T cell receptor beta chain derives from a study of blood T cell repertoires in COVID-19. Study information: PBMCs, B-cell-depleted T cells, or T cells provided the cDNA or gDNA that made up the material.

Original analysis: Reference gene primer amplification gave nucleated cell count estimates. TCRdb keeps only in-frame clones here, not all; method: immunoSEQ multiplex PCR. The V and J calls and clone size were taken over from that table, and D and trimming were inferred from the DNA. The table has fewer than 200,000 clones, approximately 87% seen once. Trimming at V came to 8 bases and at J to 7 bases, leaving 10 bases not matched to a gene. The CDR3 has 14 residues. Germline values: CDR1 LNHDA, CDR2 SQIVND (reference sequence). Donors in Cohort 3 counted as recovered after two negative PCRs, clearance, or symptom resolution.

The source is a woman aged 50 to 60 who had recovered from COVID-19. Sequenced input: PBMCs or T cells enriched from blood (not recorded which). The genes are TRBV19 and TRBJ2-4; 8 bases map to TRBD1. The CDR3 here is CASAGGWQENIQYF. In nucleotides, the CDR3 is TGTGCCAGTGCAGGGGGCTGGCAGGAGAACATTCAGTACTTC.